Described below is a single TCR beta chain sequence and its context. The target antigen is unknown. Free of recent acute infections or vaccinations, the donors were healthy HIV-negative adults. Splitting of CD4+ cells produced CD45RA+ naive and CD45RA-negative memory subsets. This sample was included in a study of shared clonotypes between healthy human individuals. Study-wide results and caveats: Generation probabilities were higher for clonotypes shared across all four sorted-subset donors than for unshared ones. It was observed that approximately 5% of naive CD4 clonotypes were shared across four donors.

J was trimmed by 6 bases and V by 7 bases; bases with no gene match: 6. The CDR3 contains 12 residues. Germline V gene lookup returns CDR1 GTSNPN and CDR2 SVGIG (reference sequence). Produced via immunoSEQ multiplex PCR; TCRdb's table is partial and in-frame only. Of 2 million to 2.5 million clones listed, approximately 93% were seen once; the top ten hold approximately 0.37%. Specimen: naive CD4+ T cells from PBMCs. Indicated subset: CD45RA+ positively selected. This clonotype originated in a young man in good health. Some clones in this sample may be carry-over from other donors' samples. This chain joins TRBV30 and TRBJ2-3, with TRBD2 matching over 8 bases. This CDR3 is CALRGAGDTQYF. The CDR3 DNA reads as TGTGCCTTGCGGGGGGCAGGGGATACGCAGTATTTT.